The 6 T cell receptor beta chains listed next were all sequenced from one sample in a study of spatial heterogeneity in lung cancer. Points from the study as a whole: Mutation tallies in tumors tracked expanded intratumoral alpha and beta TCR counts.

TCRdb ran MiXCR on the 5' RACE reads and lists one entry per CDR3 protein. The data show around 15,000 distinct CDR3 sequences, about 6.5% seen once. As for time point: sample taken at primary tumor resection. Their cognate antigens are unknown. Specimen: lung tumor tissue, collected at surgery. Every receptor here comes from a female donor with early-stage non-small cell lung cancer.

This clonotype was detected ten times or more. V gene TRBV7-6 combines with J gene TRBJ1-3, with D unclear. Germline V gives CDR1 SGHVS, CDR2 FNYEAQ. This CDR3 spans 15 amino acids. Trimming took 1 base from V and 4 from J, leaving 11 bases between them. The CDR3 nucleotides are TGTGCCAGCAGCTTAGGGTCCCCTAGCGGAAACACCATATATTTT. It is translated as CASSLGSPSGNTIYF.

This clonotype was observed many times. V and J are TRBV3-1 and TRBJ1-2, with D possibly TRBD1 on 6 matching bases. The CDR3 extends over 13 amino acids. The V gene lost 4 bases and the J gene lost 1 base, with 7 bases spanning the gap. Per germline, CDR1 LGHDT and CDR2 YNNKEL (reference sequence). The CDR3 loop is CASSRTVNYGYTF. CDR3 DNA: TGTGCCAGCAGCCGGACAGTTAACTATGGCTACACCTTC.

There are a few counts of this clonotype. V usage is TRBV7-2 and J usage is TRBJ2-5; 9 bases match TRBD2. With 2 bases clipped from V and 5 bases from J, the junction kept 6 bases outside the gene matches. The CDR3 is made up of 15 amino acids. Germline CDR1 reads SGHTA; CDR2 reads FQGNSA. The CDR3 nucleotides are TGTGCCAGCAGCTTACCTGGAGCGGGGGGCGAGACCCAGTACTTC. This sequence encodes CASSLPGAGGETQYF.

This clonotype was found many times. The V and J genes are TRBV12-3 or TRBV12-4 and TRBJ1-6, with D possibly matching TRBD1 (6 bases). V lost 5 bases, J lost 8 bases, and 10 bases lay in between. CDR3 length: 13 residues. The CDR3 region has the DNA TGTGCCAGCAGTCTTAACAGGGATTCACCCCTCCACTTT. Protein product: CASSLNRDSPLHF.

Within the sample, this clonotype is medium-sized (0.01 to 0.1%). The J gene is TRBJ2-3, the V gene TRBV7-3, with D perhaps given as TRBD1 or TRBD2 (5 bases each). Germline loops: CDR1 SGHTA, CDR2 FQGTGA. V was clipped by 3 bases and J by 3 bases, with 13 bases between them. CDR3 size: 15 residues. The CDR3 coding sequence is TGTGCCAGCAGCTTGGGGGAGTCCCTAACAGATACGCAGTATTTT. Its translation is CASSLGESLTDTQYF.

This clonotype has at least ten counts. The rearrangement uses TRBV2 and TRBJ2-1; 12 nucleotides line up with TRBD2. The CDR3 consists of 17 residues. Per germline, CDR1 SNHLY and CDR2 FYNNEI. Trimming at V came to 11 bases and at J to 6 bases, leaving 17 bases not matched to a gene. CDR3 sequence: CASLGTSGSIPLNEQFF. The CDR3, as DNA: TGTGCCTCCCTCGGGACTAGCGGGTCCATCCCCCTCAATGAGCAGTTCTTC.